This note documents a single TCR beta chain sequence. Its antigen is undetermined. The CDR3 runs to 15 residues. V was pared by 2 bases and J by 4 bases, with 12 bases between. Germline loops: CDR1 MNHNY, CDR2 SVGAGI (reference sequence). The table came from immunoSEQ multiplex PCR; TCRdb's copy has only in-frame clones and leaves some out. The sample shows about 81,000 clones, around 89% of them seen only once. This sample is drawn from a study of OX40 agonist ivuxolimab in advanced cancers. Findings and caveats of the study: At 0.1 to 3.0 mg/kg and by week 6, clonal expansion occurred in CD4+ and CD8+ blood T cells. Among the nonresponders, some also had low normalized T-cell clonal expansion.

V is TRBV6-6 and J is TRBJ1-3; TRBD1 might be the D (6 bases). This clonotype was sampled from an adult with an advanced solid tumor such as melanoma, head and neck, liver or kidney cancer. The source material was CD4+ or CD8+ T cells sorted from blood, sampled in a trial of the OX40 agonist ivuxolimab. The CDR3 region has the DNA TGTGCCAGCAGTTACATGGGGGCAGGCGGAAACACCATATATTTT. Protein sequence: CASSYMGAGGNTIYF.